The 3 T cell receptor beta chains presented below share a single source sample, sequenced in a study of blood T cell repertoires in COVID-19. Data came from immunoSEQ multiplex PCR; TCRdb stores just in-frame clones and leaves some out. The sample carries some 50,000 clones, less than 90% recorded once. The sequencing input was peripheral blood. The origin of the receptors is a man aged 50 to 59 with acute or convalescent COVID-19.

This rearrangement joins TRBV18 to TRBJ1-2; TRBD1 aligns across 8 bases. Germline V gene data show CDR1 as KGHSH and CDR2 as LQKENI. The ends lost 3 bases at V and 5 bases at J; junction bases unmatched: 8. The CDR3 loop spans 15 amino acids. This CDR3 reads CASSPPGDRLYGYTF. The CDR3 DNA follows: TGTGCCAGCTCACCTCCAGGGGACAGGTTATATGGCTACACCTTC. Variable domain in full (rest from reference TRBV18 and TRBJ1-2): NAGVMQNPRHLVRRRGQEARLRCSPMKGHSHVYWYRQLPEEGLKFMVYLQKENIIDESGMPKERFSAEFPKEGPSILRIQQVVRGDSAAYFCASSPPGDRLYGYTFGSGTRLTVV.

The V and J genes are TRBV5-1 and TRBJ1-6; 7 bases are a match to TRBD1. CDR1 is SGHRS and CDR2 is YFSETQ in the germline V gene. The CDR3 runs 16 residues. Germline trimming cut 3 bases from V and 0 bases from J; bases unmatched to any gene: 3. DNA of the CDR3: TGCGCCAGCAGCTCGGGACAGAGCTCCTATAATTCACCCCTCCACTTT. Residues: CASSSGQSSYNSPLHF.

The chain combines TRBV5-4 with TRBJ2-5, with 9 bases fitting TRBD1. CDR1 is SGHNT, CDR2 YYREEE, per germline (reference sequence). The CDR3 sequence is 13 residues long. V gave up 9 bases and J gave up 5 bases; unmatched junction bases: 8. In DNA, the CDR3 is TGTGCCACCGGGGACAGGGTAGGGGAGACCCAGTACTTC. Its protein product is CATGDRVGETQYF.